This TCR beta chain was sequenced for a study of blood T cell repertoires in COVID-19. V was pared by 0 bases and J by 0 bases, with 8 bases between. This CDR3 region has 15 residues. Germline CDR1 SGHNT, CDR2 YYREEE (reference sequence). TCRdb keeps only in-frame clones here, not all; method: immunoSEQ multiplex PCR. The sample holds about 94,000 clones, more than 70% seen once. This clone appeared once. The source of this sequence is a human donor with acute or convalescent COVID-19. The donor label of this sample is uncertain. Sequenced sample: peripheral blood. The rearrangement links TRBV5-4 to TRBJ2-3, with a possible D match to TRBD1 (5 bases). The CDR3 region has the DNA TGTGCCAGCAGCTTGGCAGGGATTAGCACAGATACGCAGTATTTT. It yields the protein CASSLAGISTDTQYF.